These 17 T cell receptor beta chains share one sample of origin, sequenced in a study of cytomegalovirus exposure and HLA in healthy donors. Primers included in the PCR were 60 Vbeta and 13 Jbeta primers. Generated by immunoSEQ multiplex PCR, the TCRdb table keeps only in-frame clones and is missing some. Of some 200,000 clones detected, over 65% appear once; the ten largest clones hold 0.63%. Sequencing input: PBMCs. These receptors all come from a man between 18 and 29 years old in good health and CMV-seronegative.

DNA for the CDR3: TGTGCCAGCAGTCCATTGGACAGGGCTGGCTACACCTTC. Protein product: CASSPLDRAGYTF. The chain links TRBV27 to TRBJ1-2, with 8 bases lining up with TRBD1. Trimming took 5 bases from V and 7 from J; bases not matched to a gene: 6. This CDR3 contains 13 residues. Germline values: CDR1 MNHEY, CDR2 SMNVEV (reference sequence).

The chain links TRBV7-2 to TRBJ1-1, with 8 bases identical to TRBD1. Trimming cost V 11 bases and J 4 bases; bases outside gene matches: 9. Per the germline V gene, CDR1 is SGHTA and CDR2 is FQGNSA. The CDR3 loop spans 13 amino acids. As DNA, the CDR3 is TGTGCCCTCCGGACAGGGTGGGGCACTGAAGCTTTCTTT. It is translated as CALRTGWGTEAFF. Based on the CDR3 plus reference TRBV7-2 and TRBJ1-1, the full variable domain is GAGVSQSPSNKVTEKGKDVELRCDPISGHTALYWYRQSLGQGLEFLIYFQGNSAPDKSGLPSDRFSAERTGGSVSTLTIQRTQQEDSAVYLCALRTGWGTEAFFGQGTRLTVV.

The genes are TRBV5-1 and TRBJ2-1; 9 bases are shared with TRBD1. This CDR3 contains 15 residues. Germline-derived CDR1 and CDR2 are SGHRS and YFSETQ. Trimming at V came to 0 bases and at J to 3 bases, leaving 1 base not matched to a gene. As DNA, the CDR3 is TGCGCCAGCAGCTTGGGGACAGGGGTCTACAATGAGCAGTTCTTC. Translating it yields CASSLGTGVYNEQFF.

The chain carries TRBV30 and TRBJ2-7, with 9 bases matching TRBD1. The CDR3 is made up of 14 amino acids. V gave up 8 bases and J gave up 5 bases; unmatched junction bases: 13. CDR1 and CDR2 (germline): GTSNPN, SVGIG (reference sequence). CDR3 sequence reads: CAGSVDRGLDEQYF. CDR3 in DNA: TGTGCCGGTTCCGTAGACAGGGGGTTGGACGAGCAGTACTTC. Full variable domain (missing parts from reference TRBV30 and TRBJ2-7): SQTIHQWPATLVQPVGSPLSLECTVEGTSNPNLYWYRQAAGRGLQLLFYSVGIGQISSEVPQNLSASRPQDRQFILSSKKLLLSDSGFYLCAGSVDRGLDEQYFGPGTRLTVT.

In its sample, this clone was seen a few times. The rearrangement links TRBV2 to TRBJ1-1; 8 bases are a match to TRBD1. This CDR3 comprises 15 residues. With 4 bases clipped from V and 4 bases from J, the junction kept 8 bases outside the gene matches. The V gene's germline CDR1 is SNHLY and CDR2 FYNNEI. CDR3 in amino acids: CASSGSTGVVTEAFF. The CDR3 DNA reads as TGTGCCAGCAGTGGGTCGACAGGGGTCGTCACTGAAGCTTTCTTT.

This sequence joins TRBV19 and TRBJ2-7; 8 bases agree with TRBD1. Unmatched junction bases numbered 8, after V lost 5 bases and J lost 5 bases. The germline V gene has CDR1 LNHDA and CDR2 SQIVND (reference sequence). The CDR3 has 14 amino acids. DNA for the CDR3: TGTGCCAGTAGTCCCGGGACAGGTAGCCACGAGCAGTACTTC. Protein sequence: CASSPGTGSHEQYF.

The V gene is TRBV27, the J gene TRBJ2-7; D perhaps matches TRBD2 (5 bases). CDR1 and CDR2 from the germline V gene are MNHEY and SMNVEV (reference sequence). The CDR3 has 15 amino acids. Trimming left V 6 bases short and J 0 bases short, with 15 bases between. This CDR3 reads CASRAGVISSYEQYF. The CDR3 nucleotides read TGTGCCAGCAGGGCCGGGGTGATCAGCTCCTACGAGCAGTACTTC.

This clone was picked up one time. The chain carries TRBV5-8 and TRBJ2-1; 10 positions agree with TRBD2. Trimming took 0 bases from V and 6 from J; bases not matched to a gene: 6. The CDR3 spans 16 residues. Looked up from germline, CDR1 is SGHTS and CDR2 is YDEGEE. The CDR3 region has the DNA TGTGCCAGCAGCTTGGGTCTAGCGGGAGTCCGCAATGAGCAGTTCTTC. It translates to CASSLGLAGVRNEQFF. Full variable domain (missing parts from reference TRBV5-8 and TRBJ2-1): EAGVTQSPTHLIKTRGQQATLRCSPISGHTSVYWYQQALGLGLQFLLWYDEGEERNRGNFPPRFSGRQFPNYSSELNVNALELEDSALYLCASSLGLAGVRNEQFFGPGTRLTVL.

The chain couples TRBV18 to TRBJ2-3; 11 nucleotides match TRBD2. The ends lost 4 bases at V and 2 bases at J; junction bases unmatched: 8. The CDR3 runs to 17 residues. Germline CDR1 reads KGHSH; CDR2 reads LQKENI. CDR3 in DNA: TGTGCCAGCTCACGTTTTTCGACTAGCGGGACCACAGATACGCAGTATTTT. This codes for CASSRFSTSGTTDTQYF.

CDR3 sequence reads: CASSHSPALSSGANVLTF. DNA of the CDR3: TGTGCCAGCAGCCATTCCCCCGCGCTTAGCTCTGGGGCCAACGTCCTGACTTTC. The genes are TRBV4-2 and TRBJ2-6; D ambiguous. Germline V gene lookup returns CDR1 LGHNA and CDR2 YNFKEQ. The CDR3 covers 18 residues. V dropped 3 bases and J dropped 0 bases, with 15 bases sitting between them.

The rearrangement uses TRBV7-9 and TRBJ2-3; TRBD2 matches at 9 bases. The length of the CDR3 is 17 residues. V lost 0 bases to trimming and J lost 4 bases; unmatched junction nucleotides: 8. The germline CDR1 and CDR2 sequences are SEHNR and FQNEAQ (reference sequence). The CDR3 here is CASSLAVAGVDSDTQYF. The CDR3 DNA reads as TGTGCCAGCAGCTTAGCGGTAGCGGGAGTAGACTCAGATACGCAGTATTTT. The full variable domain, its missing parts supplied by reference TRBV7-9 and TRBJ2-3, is DTGVSQNPRHKITKRGQNVTFRCDPISEHNRLYWYRQTLGQGPEFLTYFQNEAQLEKSRLLSDRFSAERPKGSFSTLEIQRTEQGDSAMYLCASSLAVAGVDSDTQYFGPGTRLTVL.

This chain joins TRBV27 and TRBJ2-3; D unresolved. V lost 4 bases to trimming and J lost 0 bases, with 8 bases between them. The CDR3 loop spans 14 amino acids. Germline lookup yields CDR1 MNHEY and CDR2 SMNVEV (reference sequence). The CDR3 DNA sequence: TGTGCCAGCAGTTCCCTACTTAGCACAGATACGCAGTATTTT. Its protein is CASSSLLSTDTQYF.

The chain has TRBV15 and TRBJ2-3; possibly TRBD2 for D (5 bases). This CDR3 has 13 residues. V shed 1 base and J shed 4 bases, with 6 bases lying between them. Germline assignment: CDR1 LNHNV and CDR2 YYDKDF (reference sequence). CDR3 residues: CATSRALADTQYF. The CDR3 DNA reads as TGTGCCACCAGCAGAGCACTAGCAGATACGCAGTATTTT.

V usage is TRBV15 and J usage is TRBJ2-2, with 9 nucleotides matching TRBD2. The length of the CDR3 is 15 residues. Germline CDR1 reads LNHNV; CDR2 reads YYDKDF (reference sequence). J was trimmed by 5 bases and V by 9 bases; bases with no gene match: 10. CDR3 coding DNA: TGTGCCACGACCATAGCGGGAGAAGGAACCGGGGAGCTGTTTTTT. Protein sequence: CATTIAGEGTGELFF.

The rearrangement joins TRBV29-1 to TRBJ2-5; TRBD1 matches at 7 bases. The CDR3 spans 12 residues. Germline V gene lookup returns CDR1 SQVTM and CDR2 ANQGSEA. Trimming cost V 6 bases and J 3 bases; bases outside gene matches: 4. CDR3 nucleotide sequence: TGCAGCGTCCCGGGACAGAAAGAGACCCAGTACTTC. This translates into CSVPGQKETQYF.

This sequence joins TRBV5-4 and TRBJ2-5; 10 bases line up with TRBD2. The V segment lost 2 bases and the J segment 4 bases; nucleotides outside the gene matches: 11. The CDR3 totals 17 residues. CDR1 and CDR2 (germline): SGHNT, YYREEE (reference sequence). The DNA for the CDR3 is TGTGCCAGCAGCTTTAAAGCGGGAGGGGTAATCTCAGAGACCCAGTACTTC. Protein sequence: CASSFKAGGVISETQYF.

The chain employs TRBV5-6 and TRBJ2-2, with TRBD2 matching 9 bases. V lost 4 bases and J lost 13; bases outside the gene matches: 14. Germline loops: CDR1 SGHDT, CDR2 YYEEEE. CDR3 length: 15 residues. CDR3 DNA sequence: TGTGCCAGCAGCCGTAGTGTAGCGGGAGCCCCCGGGCTGTTTTTT. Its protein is CASSRSVAGAPGLFF. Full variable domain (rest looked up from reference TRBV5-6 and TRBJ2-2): DAGVTQSPTHLIKTRGQQVTLRCSPKSGHDTVSWYQQALGQGPQFIFQYYEEEERQRGNFPDRFSGHQFPNYSSELNVNALLLGDSALYLCASSRSVAGAPGLFFGEGSRLTVL.